This TCR beta chain stems from a study of technical replicates of blood from a handful of donors (dated by TCRdb to the late 2010s). The library was obtained by the immunoSEQ multiplex PCR assay. Entries here come from immuneACCESS through TCRdb and include only in-frame sequences with V and J called. Some clones fail to appear in such tables; in the studies checked, an unresolved V gene covers under half of the shortfall, and the cause of the remainder is unknown. Here the sample has about 80,000 clones; around 90% occur a single time. The leading ten clones occupy around 0.37% of the sample. From the germline V gene, CDR1 is SNHLY and CDR2 is FYNNEI. The CDR3 numbers 16 residues from cysteine through phenylalanine. Left in the record is the CDR3 DNA by itself, 48 bases read in frame from the first base. Trimming removed 7 bases from V and 1 base from J, leaving 16 bases between the germline ends.

As to this clone: Its antigen has not been determined. One base away there is no much larger clone; base qualities are not given.

The sample taken for sequencing was T cells isolated from PBMCs. The sequence was obtained from a human donor in good health. The chain is made from TRBV2 and TRBJ2-2; TRBD1 is a possible D gene, resting on 6 matching bases. The DNA sequence is TGTGCCAGCAACCTCGACAGGCTCGAGAACACCGGGGAGCTGTTTTTT. It translates as CASNLDRLENTGELFF.